The rows below give T cell receptor beta chains drawn from one sample of a study of blood T cell repertoires in COVID-19. Clones were sequenced by immunoSEQ multiplex PCR, and TCRdb holds only the in-frame ones, with some missing. The sample has about 200,000 clones, about 82% seen once; the top ten hold around 5.7%. Source material: PBMCs or T cells enriched from blood (not recorded which). These receptors were collected from a man aged 35 to 55 with acute COVID-19. CDR3s include the opening cysteine and the closing phenylalanine or tryptophan. A D gene is named only where the DNA matches it firmly. For some rows the clone size is stated as once, few or many, or as a class when expanded; others skip it.

size | J | D | V | DNA | CDR3
. | TRBJ1-6 | . | TRBV5-1 | TGCGCCAGCAGCTTGGGGGACTTTAATTCACCCCTCCACTTT | CASSLGDFNSPLHF
. | TRBJ1-3 | TRBD1 | TRBV19 | TGTGCCAATCCACAGGGGATGGCTGGAAACACCATATATTTT | CANPQGMAGNTIYF
few | TRBJ1-3 | . | TRBV9 | TGTGCCAGTTCCAGGTATTCTGGAAACACCATATATTTT | CASSRYSGNTIYF
once | TRBJ2-5 | . | TRBV4-3 | TGCGCCAGCAGCCAAATCGGGGGTGGGGGAAAAGAGACCCAGTACTTC | CASSQIGGGGKETQYF
few | TRBJ2-1 | . | TRBV6-4 | TGTGCCAGCAGTGACTCCGGGGTTGGGCGGGACGCTTCAAATGAGCAGTTCTTC | CASSDSGVGRDASNEQFF
. | TRBJ1-3 | . | TRBV2 | TGTGCCAGCACCCCCTTCTTAGGAAACACCATATATTTT | CASTPFLGNTIYF
. | TRBJ1-6 | TRBD1 | TRBV6-5 | TGTGCCAGCAGACAACAGGGGGGAAATTCACCCCTCCACTTT | CASRQQGGNSPLHF
. | TRBJ2-5 | TRBD2 | TRBV28 | TGTGCCAGCAGTTTTGCTAGCGGCCAAGAGACCCAGTACTTC | CASSFASGQETQYF
. | TRBJ2-3 | TRBD1 | TRBV11-2 | TGTGCCAGCAGCTTATTCGGGACAGGGGTATGGTTT | CASSLFGTGVWF
. | TRBJ1-1 | . | TRBV4-3 | TGCGCCAGCAGCCAAGCTCGGAGAAACACTGAAGCTTTCTTT | CASSQARRNTEAFF
. | TRBJ2-5 | . | TRBV18 | TGTGCCAGCTCACTTAACAGCGGACCCCAAGAGACCCAGTACTTC | CASSLNSGPQETQYF
. | TRBJ1-5 | TRBD1 | TRBV6-5 | TGTGCCAGCAGTTACCGGACAGGGGACAGTCAGCCCCAGCATTTT | CASSYRTGDSQPQHF
few | TRBJ1-6 | . | TRBV10-1 | TGCGCCAGCGGACCGATGGAGGGTTCACCCCTCCACTTT | CASGPMEGSPLHF
few | TRBJ1-3 | . | TRBV9 | TGTGCCAGCAGCGTAGGCCAGAACTCTGGAAACACCATATATTTT | CASSVGQNSGNTIYF
. | TRBJ1-5 | . | TRBV30 | TGTGCCTGGAGTGTAGGGGATAGCAATCAGCCCCAGCATTTT | CAWSVGDSNQPQHF
. | TRBJ2-3 | . | TRBV15 | TGTGCCACCAGTGTGTCGGTTACGCAGTATTTT | CATSVSVTQYF
once | TRBJ2-7 | . | TRBV7-3 | TGTGCCAGCAGCTTAGGGCGGGACTCCTACGAGCAGTACTTC | CASSLGRDSYEQYF
. | TRBJ2-1 | . | TRBV24-1 | TGTGCCACCAGTGACAGTGTACAGGGTCTGTATATCAATGAGCAGTTCTTC | CATSDSVQGLYINEQFF
. | TRBJ2-5 | TRBD1 | TRBV2 | TGTGCCAGCAGCGAGCAAAGGACAGGGGAAGAGACCCAGTACTTC | CASSEQRTGEETQYF
. | TRBJ1-1 | TRBD1 | TRBV11-2 | TGTGCCAGCAGCTCACAGGGGGCGGGAAACACTGAAGCTTTCTTT | CASSSQGAGNTEAFF
. | TRBJ1-2 | TRBD1 | TRBV5-1 | TGCGCCAGCAGCTTTGGTCGTGGACAGGCCCTCGGGGGCTACACCTTC | CASSFGRGQALGGYTF
. | TRBJ2-5 | . | TRBV5-1 | TGCGCCAGTAGCCCAAGGGAGCCCAGGGAGACCCAGTACTTC | CASSPREPRETQYF
. | TRBJ2-7 | . | TRBV12-3/TRBV12-4 | TGTGCCAGCAGTGCATGGGACACCGGTGAGCAGTACTTC | CASSAWDTGEQYF
. | TRBJ1-5 | . | TRBV19 | TGTGCCAGTAGTATAGAGGGTGGAGGGATCCAGCCCCAGCATTTT | CASSIEGGGIQPQHF
. | TRBJ2-2 | . | TRBV7-2 | TGTGCCAGCAGCCCGAGGTTCACCGGGGAGCTGTTTTTT | CASSPRFTGELFF
. | TRBJ1-2 | TRBD1 | TRBV30 | TGTGCCTGGAGTCTAAACAGGGGGCTGGGAGGCTACACCTTC | CAWSLNRGLGGYTF
. | TRBJ1-6 | . | TRBV13 | TGTGCCAGCAGCTTAGCGGAGAGGAATTCACCCCTCCACTTT | CASSLAERNSPLHF
. | TRBJ2-1 | . | TRBV20-1 | TGCAGTGCTCCGCGAGGGGAGGTTACGTTCTTC | CSAPRGEVTFF
. | TRBJ1-2 | TRBD1 | TRBV5-6 | TGTGCCAGCAGCTGGATAACAGGGGATTTAGAGGGCTACACCTTC | CASSWITGDLEGYTF
. | TRBJ1-5 | . | TRBV5-1 | TGCGCCAGCAGCGTAGACGGGACGGCGGGGCAGCCCCAGCATTTT | CASSVDGTAGQPQHF
. | TRBJ2-1 | TRBD1 | TRBV15 | TGTGCCACCAGCAGGAGACAGGGCCCCTACAATGAGCAGTTCTTC | CATSRRQGPYNEQFF
few | TRBJ1-4 | . | TRBV28 | TGTGCCACCCGGGGGACTAATGAAAAACTGTTTTTT | CATRGTNEKLFF
. | TRBJ1-6 | TRBD1 | TRBV18 | TGTGCCAGCTCCCCCGAGGGGGCCGATTCACCCCTCCACTTT | CASSPEGADSPLHF
. | TRBJ2-3 | . | TRBV5-4 | TGTGCCAGCAGCTTGCAACAGGCGGCAGATACGCAGTATTTT | CASSLQQAADTQYF
. | TRBJ2-7 | . | TRBV9 | TGTGCCAGCAGCGTAGCCCCATCCGGGTTCGAGCAGTACTTC | CASSVAPSGFEQYF
. | TRBJ2-5 | TRBD2 | TRBV15 | TGTGCCACCAGCCCTCGACTAGCGGGACCTCAAGAGACCCAGTACTTC | CATSPRLAGPQETQYF
. | TRBJ2-1 | TRBD2 | TRBV11-3 | TGTGCCAGCAGCTGGGGACTAGGGGCGGTCGATGAGCAGTTCTTC | CASSWGLGAVDEQFF
. | TRBJ2-1 | . | TRBV6-5 | TGTGCCAGCAGTTACGGGACTTATGGTGAGCAGTTCTTC | CASSYGTYGEQFF
. | TRBJ1-5 | . | TRBV24-1 | TGTGCCACCAGTGACCCAACAGATAGCAATCAGCCCCAGCATTTT | CATSDPTDSNQPQHF
. | TRBJ2-1 | . | TRBV19 | TGTGCCAGTAGTATAAGGAGGAATGAGCAGTTCTTC | CASSIRRNEQFF
. | TRBJ2-1 | TRBD2 | TRBV29-1 | TGCAGCGTATCTACTAGCGCAAACAATGAGCAGTTCTTC | CSVSTSANNEQFF
. | TRBJ2-1 | . | TRBV5-4 | TGTGCCAGCAGCTTGAATAGGGCACGGGGAACTACCTACAATGAGCAGTTCTTC | CASSLNRARGTTYNEQFF
. | TRBJ2-7 | . | TRBV28 | TGTGCCAGCAGTTTTGGGGGCAGGGGGGTAGACGAGCAGTACTTC | CASSFGGRGVDEQYF
. | TRBJ1-1 | . | TRBV7-9 | TGTGCCAGCAGCATCGGAGGCTTCACTGAAGCTTTCTTT | CASSIGGFTEAFF
. | TRBJ1-3 | . | TRBV28 | TGTGCCAGCAGTCGCAGGGTATCTGGAAACACCATATATTTT | CASSRRVSGNTIYF
. | TRBJ2-7 | . | TRBV12-3/TRBV12-4 | TGTGCCAGCAGTGACACATGGGACGAGCAGTACTTC | CASSDTWDEQYF
. | TRBJ2-3 | . | TRBV7-2 | TGTGCCAGCAGCTTAGAGGGGGCGGGATTAGGGGGCGATACGCAGTATTTT | CASSLEGAGLGGDTQYF
. | TRBJ2-7 | TRBD2 | TRBV11-2 | TGTGCCAGCAGCTTGGGGGGAGGGCCCTACGAGCAGTACTTC | CASSLGGGPYEQYF